This entry lists 2 T cell receptor beta chains sequenced from one sample in a study of T cell repertoires in cytomegalovirus infection. TCRdb processed the reads anew with MiXCR; each CDR3 protein has one entry. The table includes about 530,000 distinct CDR3 sequences, 26% detected once. The sequenced sample was PBMCs. The receptor source for this set is a human donor in good health (CMV status not recorded). Some clones in this sample may be carry-over from other donors' samples.

J is TRBJ2-7 and V is TRBV12-3 or TRBV12-4, with D possibly being TRBD1 (6 bases). V was trimmed by 6 bases and J by 5 bases, leaving 23 bases between them. The CDR3 is made up of 16 amino acids. Here the CDR3 DNA reads TGTGCCAGCAGGGTGAGAGGGGACATTACGGCCGACGAGCAGTACTTC. Translated, it gives CASRVRGDITADEQYF.

This clonotype appeared a few times. CDR3 sequence: CSARDAGRGETQYF. The DNA of the CDR3 is TGCAGTGCTAGAGACGCAGGGCGTGGAGAGACCCAGTACTTC. The chain uses TRBV20-1 and TRBJ2-5; perhaps TRBD1 as D (5 bases). The V gene lost 0 bases and the J gene lost 4 bases, with 12 bases spanning the gap. This CDR3 spans 14 amino acids. Looked up from germline, CDR1 is DFQATT and CDR2 is SNEGSKA (reference sequence).